A selection of T cell receptor beta chains follows, all from one sample in a study of T-cell memory formation after mild COVID-19. TCRdb used MiXCR to reprocess the 5' RACE reads, holding one entry per CDR3 protein. Of 350,000 to 400,000 distinct CDR3 sequences in the sample, 20% to 25% were seen once. Sequenced sample: PBMCs or a T cell subset sorted from them (not recorded which). These receptors all come from an adult woman who had mild COVID-19 (a few samples of this study predate the infection). Cell type and time point are not known. The CDR3 runs from the conserved cysteine through the conserved F or W. The D gene is left open where the match is weak. A row's size may be missing; if present it is once, few, many or a size class.

v_call,d_call,j_call,clone_size,cdr3_nt,cdr3_aa
TRBV7-9,TRBD2,TRBJ2-3,NA,TGTGCCAGCAGGAGAGGCGGGAGGTCGGATACGCAGTATTTT,CASRRGGRSDTQYF
TRBV12-3/TRBV12-4,TRBD1,TRBJ2-7,few,TGTGCCAGCAGACAGGGGCACTACGAGCAGTACTTC,CASRQGHYEQYF
TRBV6-6,TRBD2,TRBJ2-5,many,TGTGCCAGCAGTTACGGGACTAGCGGGGGCCAAGAGACCCAGTACTTC,CASSYGTSGGQETQYF
TRBV7-2,TRBD1,TRBJ1-3,few,TGTGCCAGCAGCTCTACCCCGCCCGGGACAGCAGGAAACACCATATATTTT,CASSSTPPGTAGNTIYF
TRBV5-1,TRBD2,TRBJ2-5,NA,TGCGCCAGCCACCCTAGCGGGGGAGCCTTGGAGACCCAGTACTTC,CASHPSGGALETQYF
TRBV29-1,NA,TRBJ2-1,NA,TGCAGCGTTGAGGAGGGGACCTACAATGAGCAGTTCTTC,CSVEEGTYNEQFF
TRBV5-5,NA,TRBJ2-1,NA,TGTGCCAGCAGCTTGGCTTTGGCGGGTCCTCCCTACAATGAGCAGTTCTTC,CASSLALAGPPYNEQFF
TRBV5-6,NA,TRBJ1-1,few,TGTGCCAGCAGCTTGCCGGGTGCGGGCACTGAAGCTTTCTTT,CASSLPGAGTEAFF
TRBV29-1,TRBD1,TRBJ1-1,NA,TGCAGCGTCGGAGAGACAGGGGGCATGGGCACTGAAGCTTTCTTT,CSVGETGGMGTEAFF
TRBV7-8,TRBD2,TRBJ2-7,NA,TGTGCCAGCAATTTGGCGGGGGGGAGGTACGAGCAGTACTTC,CASNLAGGRYEQYF
TRBV20-1,TRBD1,TRBJ2-3,NA,TGCAGTGCTAGGGGACAGGGGCCCCAGATACGCACAGATACGCAGTATTTT,CSARGQGPQIRTDTQYF
TRBV5-6,TRBD1,TRBJ2-7,NA,TGTGCCAGCAGCCCTGATGAGGGGGCCAGGGCCTACGAGCAGTACTTC,CASSPDEGARAYEQYF
TRBV21-1,NA,TRBJ1-1,few,TGTGCCAGGACCCGGGCAGGGTGGAACACTGAAGCTTTCTTT,CARTRAGWNTEAFF
TRBV28,TRBD1,TRBJ2-7,few,TGTGCCAGCAGTTTTACCGGGACAGGGGGGTACGAGCAGTACTTC,CASSFTGTGGYEQYF
TRBV12-3/TRBV12-4,NA,TRBJ2-7,NA,TGTGCCAGCAGTTTTAGAGGGGGTAAGGACGAGCAGTACTTC,CASSFRGGKDEQYF
TRBV4-1,NA,TRBJ2-7,few,TGCGCCAGCAGCCAAGATGACGGGGGCTACGAGCAGTACTTC,CASSQDDGGYEQYF
TRBV6-1,NA,TRBJ2-1,few,TGTGCCAGCAGTGAAGTTGTGAACGTGCAGGGGAAGTTCTTC,CASSEVVNVQGKFF
TRBV5-5,NA,TRBJ2-6,NA,TGTGCCAGCAGCTTGTCGCCGGGCGGGGCCAACGTCCTGACTTTC,CASSLSPGGANVLTF
TRBV20-1,TRBD2,TRBJ2-1,NA,TGCAGTGCTCTCGGACTAGCGGGGGGTGCTTTAAGTGAGCAGTTCTTC,CSALGLAGGALSEQFF
TRBV7-2,NA,TRBJ2-1,few,TGTGCCAGCAGCTTAGCCCTGGATCACGGGGATGAGCAGTTCTTC,CASSLALDHGDEQFF
TRBV4-3,TRBD2,TRBJ2-2,NA,TGCGCCAGCAGCCAGGATGGACTAGCGGGAGCGAACACCGGGGAGCTGTTTTTT,CASSQDGLAGANTGELFF
TRBV4-3,NA,TRBJ2-3,NA,TGCGCCAGCAGCCAAGATGACCCCACAGATACGCAGTATTTT,CASSQDDPTDTQYF
TRBV5-1,NA,TRBJ2-2,NA,TGCGCCAGCAGCTTAAACGGGAACACCGGGGAGCTGTTTTTT,CASSLNGNTGELFF
TRBV7-9,TRBD2,TRBJ2-3,few,TGTGCCAGCAGCCCCTCTAGCGGGGGGGCTAGAGCGACAGATACGCAGTATTTT,CASSPSSGGARATDTQYF
TRBV7-2,NA,TRBJ2-1,few,TGTGCCAGCAGCAACACGGTTTACAATGAGCAGTTCTTC,CASSNTVYNEQFF
TRBV18,TRBD2,TRBJ2-7,few,TGTGCCAGCTCACCCACCCGGGGAGGGCAACCGGTGGAGCAGTACTTC,CASSPTRGGQPVEQYF
TRBV4-1,NA,TRBJ2-7,NA,TGCGCCAGCAGCCAATCAGGGAACTACGAGCAGTACTTC,CASSQSGNYEQYF
TRBV7-9,NA,TRBJ1-1,many,TGCGCCAGCAGCCTTAGGGGGAACACTGAAGCTTTCTTT,CASSLRGNTEAFF
TRBV20-1,NA,TRBJ2-7,many,TGCAGTGGCGGGAACGGGCTCTCCTACGAGCAGTACTTC,CSGGNGLSYEQYF
TRBV14,TRBD2,TRBJ2-7,NA,TGTGCCAGCAGCCAAGATCTAGCGGTGGCCTACGAGCAGTACTTC,CASSQDLAVAYEQYF
TRBV5-1,NA,TRBJ2-3,many,TGCGCCAGCCGGCCCGGCGGGAATCGGGGAGATACGCAGTATTTT,CASRPGGNRGDTQYF
TRBV6-5,NA,TRBJ2-5,few,TGTGCCAGCAGTTACCCCGCCCCGGGGGAGACCCAGTACTTC,CASSYPAPGETQYF
TRBV20-1,NA,TRBJ2-1,NA,TGCAGTGCTACCGAGGGGGGGGCGATTTCCTACAATGAGCAGTTCTTC,CSATEGGAISYNEQFF
TRBV5-1,NA,TRBJ2-1,NA,TGCGCCAGCAGCTTGGAGTCCCCAAATGAGCAGTTCTTC,CASSLESPNEQFF
TRBV4-1,TRBD1,TRBJ1-1,NA,TGCGCCAGCAGCCAAGATTGGCGGGACAGGGGGCTTTGGACTGAAGCTTTCTTT,CASSQDWRDRGLWTEAFF
TRBV20-1,TRBD2,TRBJ2-7,NA,TGCAGTGCTCGCCCACTAGCGGGGAACTCCTACGAGCAGTACTTC,CSARPLAGNSYEQYF
TRBV5-1,NA,TRBJ2-3,many,TGCGCCAGCAGCTTACACACAGATACGCAGTATTTT,CASSLHTDTQYF
TRBV24-1,NA,TRBJ2-7,NA,TGTGCCACCAGTGATTGGAGGGGTGACGAGCAGTACTTC,CATSDWRGDEQYF
TRBV6-2/TRBV6-3,TRBD2,TRBJ2-3,NA,TGTGCCAGCAGTTACTCTCGCATTAGCGGGACGATTGATGATACGCAGTATTTT,CASSYSRISGTIDDTQYF
TRBV20-1,NA,TRBJ1-5,NA,TGCAGTGCTAGATGGTCTGCTTATAGCAATCAGCCCCAGCATTTT,CSARWSAYSNQPQHF
TRBV9,NA,TRBJ2-7,NA,TGTGCCAGCAGCGTGGGTCCCGGGGCCTACGAGCAGTACTTC,CASSVGPGAYEQYF
TRBV7-3,TRBD2,TRBJ2-1,NA,TGTGCCAGCAGCCCGAGATCCCGGACTAGCGGGGTCAATGAGCAGTTCTTC,CASSPRSRTSGVNEQFF